This T cell receptor beta chain is drawn from a study of long-term antiretroviral therapy in people with HIV. Comment on this clone: Antigen specificity is unknown.

Germline CDR1 is LNHDA and CDR2 is SQIVND (reference sequence). The CDR3 loop spans 13 amino acids. Trimming pared 6 bases from V and 4 bases from J, leaving 10 bases between. Overall study findings and caveats: Pre-ART clonal expansion yielded clones that dominated the repertoire at all time points.

They ran version v3.0 of the immunoSEQ assay at survey level. Each sample had sequencing targeting about 35,000-50,000 T-cell genomes. Using immunoSEQ multiplex PCR, the repertoire was profiled, and TCRdb retains in-frame clones only, with some absent. The table has about 25,000 clones, 70% to 85% seen once. The material was unsorted PBMCs, obtained 1.2 years after starting antiretroviral therapy. The origin of this receptor is a woman aged 35 to 49 with HIV. J is TRBJ1-5 and V is TRBV19; tentatively, D is TRBD1 (5 bases). For the CDR3, the DNA is TGTGCCAGTAGCACGGGGCGGAATCAGCCCCAGCATTTT. Translated, it gives CASSTGRNQPQHF.